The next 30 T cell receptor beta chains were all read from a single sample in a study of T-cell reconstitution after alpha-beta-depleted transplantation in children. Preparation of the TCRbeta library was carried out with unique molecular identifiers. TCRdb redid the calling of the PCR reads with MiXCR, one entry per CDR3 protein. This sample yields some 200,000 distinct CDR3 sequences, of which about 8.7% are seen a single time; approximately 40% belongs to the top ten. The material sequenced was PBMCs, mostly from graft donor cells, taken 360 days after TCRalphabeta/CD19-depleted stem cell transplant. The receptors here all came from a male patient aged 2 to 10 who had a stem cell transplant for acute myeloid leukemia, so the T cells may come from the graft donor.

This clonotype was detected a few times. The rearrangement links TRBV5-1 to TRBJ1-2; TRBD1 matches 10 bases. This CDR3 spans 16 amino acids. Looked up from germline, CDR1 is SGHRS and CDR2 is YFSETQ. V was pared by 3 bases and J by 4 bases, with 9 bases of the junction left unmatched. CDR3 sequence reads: CASSYLPGQGSYGYTF. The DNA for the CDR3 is TGCGCCAGCAGCTATCTGCCGGGACAGGGGTCCTATGGCTACACCTTC.

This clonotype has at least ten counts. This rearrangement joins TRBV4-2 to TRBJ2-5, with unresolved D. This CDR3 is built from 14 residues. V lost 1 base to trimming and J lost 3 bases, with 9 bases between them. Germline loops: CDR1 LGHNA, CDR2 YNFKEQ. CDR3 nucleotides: TGTGCCAGCAGCCAAGTTATGCGGAAAGAGACCCAGTACTTC. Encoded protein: CASSQVMRKETQYF.

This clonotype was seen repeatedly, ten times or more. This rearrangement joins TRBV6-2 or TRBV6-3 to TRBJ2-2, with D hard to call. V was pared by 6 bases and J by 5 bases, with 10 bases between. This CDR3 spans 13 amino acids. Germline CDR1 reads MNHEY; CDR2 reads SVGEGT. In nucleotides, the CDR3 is TGTGCCAGCAGGCGTGTGAGGACCGGGGAGCTGTTTTTT. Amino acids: CASRRVRTGELFF.

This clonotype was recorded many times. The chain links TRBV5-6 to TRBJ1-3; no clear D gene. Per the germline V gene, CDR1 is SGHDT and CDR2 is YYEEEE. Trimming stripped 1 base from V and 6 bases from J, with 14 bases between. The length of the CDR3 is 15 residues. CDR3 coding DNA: TGTGCCAGCAGCTTGCCCAGGAAGGGCGAAAACACCATATATTTT. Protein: CASSLPRKGENTIYF.

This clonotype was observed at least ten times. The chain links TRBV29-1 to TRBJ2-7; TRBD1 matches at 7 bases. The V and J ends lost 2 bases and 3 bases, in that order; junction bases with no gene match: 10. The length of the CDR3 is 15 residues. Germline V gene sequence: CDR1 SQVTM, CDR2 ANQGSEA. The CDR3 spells CSVELGDSPIYEQYF. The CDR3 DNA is TGCAGCGTTGAACTCGGGGACAGCCCTATCTACGAGCAGTACTTC.

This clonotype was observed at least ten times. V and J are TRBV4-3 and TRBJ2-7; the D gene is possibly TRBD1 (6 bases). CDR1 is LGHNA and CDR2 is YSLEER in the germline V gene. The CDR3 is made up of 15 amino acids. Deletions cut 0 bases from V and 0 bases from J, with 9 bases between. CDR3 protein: CASSQDWTASYEQYF. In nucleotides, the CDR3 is TGCGCCAGCAGCCAAGATTGGACAGCCTCCTACGAGCAGTACTTC.

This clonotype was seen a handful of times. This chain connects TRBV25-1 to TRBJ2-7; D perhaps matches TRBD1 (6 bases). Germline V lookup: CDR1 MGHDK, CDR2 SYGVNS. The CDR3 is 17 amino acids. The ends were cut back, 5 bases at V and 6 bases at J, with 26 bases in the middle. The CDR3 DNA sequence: TGTGCCAGCAGTCTCTACCGCGCCGGGACATCTCTCCGCGAGCAGTACTTC. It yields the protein CASSLYRAGTSLREQYF.

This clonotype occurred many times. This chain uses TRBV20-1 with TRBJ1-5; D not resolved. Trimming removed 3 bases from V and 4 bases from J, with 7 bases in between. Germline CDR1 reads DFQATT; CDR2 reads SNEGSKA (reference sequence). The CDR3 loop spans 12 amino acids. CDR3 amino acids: CSARNLNQPQHF. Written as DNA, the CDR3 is TGCAGTGCTAGGAATCTTAATCAGCCCCAGCATTTT.

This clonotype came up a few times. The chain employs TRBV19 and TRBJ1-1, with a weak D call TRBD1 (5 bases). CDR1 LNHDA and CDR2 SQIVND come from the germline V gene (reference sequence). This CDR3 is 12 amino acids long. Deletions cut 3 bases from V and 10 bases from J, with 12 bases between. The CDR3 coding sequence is TGTGCCAGTAGTATCCCAGGGAACGCAGCTTTCTTT. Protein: CASSIPGNAAFF.

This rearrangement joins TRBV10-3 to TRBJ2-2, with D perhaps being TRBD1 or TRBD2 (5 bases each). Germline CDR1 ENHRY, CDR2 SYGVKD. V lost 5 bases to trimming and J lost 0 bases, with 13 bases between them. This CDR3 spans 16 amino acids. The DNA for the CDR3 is TGTGCCATCAGTCGGGTGGGGACCTCGAACACCGGGGAGCTGTTTTTT. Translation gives CAISRVGTSNTGELFF.

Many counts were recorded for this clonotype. CDR3 amino acids: CASSWTSGRAYNEQFF. The CDR3 bases are TGTGCCAGCAGTTGGACTAGCGGGAGGGCCTACAATGAGCAGTTCTTC. V and J are TRBV6-2 or TRBV6-3 and TRBJ2-1, with 15 positions matching TRBD2. The CDR3 loop spans 16 amino acids. Germline loops: CDR1 MNHEY, CDR2 SVGEGT. V trimming: 4 bases; J trimming: 2 bases; junction bases outside the gene matches: 0.

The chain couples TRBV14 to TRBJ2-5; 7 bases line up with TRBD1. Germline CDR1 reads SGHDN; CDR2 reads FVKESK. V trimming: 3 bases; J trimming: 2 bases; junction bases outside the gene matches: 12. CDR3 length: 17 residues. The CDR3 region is CASSHRGTFLGQETQYF. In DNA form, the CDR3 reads TGTGCCAGCAGCCACAGGGGGACATTCTTGGGGCAAGAGACCCAGTACTTC.

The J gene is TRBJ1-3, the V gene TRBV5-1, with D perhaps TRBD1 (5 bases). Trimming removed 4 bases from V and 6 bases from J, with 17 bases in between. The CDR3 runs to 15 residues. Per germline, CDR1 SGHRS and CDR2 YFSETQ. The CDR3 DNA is TGCGCCAGCAGCCCTGTTGCGGGGGGAACAAACACCATATATTTT. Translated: CASSPVAGGTNTIYF.

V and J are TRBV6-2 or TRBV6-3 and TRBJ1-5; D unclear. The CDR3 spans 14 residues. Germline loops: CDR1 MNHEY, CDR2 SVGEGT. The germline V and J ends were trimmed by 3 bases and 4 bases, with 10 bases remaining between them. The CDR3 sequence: CASSYIRINQPQHF. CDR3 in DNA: TGTGCCAGCAGTTATATAAGGATTAATCAGCCCCAGCATTTT.

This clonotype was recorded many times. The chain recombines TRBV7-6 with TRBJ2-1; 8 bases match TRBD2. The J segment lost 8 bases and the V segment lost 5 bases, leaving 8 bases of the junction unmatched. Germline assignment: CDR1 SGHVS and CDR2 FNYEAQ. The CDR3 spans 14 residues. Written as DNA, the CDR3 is TGTGCCAGCAGCCCCAACCGAGCGGGGGATGAGCAGTTCTTC. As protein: CASSPNRAGDEQFF.

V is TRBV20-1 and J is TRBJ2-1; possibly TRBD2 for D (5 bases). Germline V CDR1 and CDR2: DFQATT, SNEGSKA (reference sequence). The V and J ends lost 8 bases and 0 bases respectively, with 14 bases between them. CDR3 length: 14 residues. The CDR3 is CSCAPGSSYNEQFF. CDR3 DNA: TGCAGTTGCGCCCCGGGGAGCTCCTACAATGAGCAGTTCTTC.

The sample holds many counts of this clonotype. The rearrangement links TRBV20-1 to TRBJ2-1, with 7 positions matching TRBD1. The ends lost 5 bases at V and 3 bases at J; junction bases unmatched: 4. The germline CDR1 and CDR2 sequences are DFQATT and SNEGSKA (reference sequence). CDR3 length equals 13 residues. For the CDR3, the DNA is TGCAGTGCTTGGGACAGCGGCTACAATGAGCAGTTCTTC. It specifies CSAWDSGYNEQFF.

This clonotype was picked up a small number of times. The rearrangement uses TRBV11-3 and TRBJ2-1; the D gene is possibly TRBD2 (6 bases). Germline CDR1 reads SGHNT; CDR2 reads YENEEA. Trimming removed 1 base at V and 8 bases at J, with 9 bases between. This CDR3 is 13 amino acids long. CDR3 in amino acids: CASSLARDYEQFF. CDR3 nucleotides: TGTGCCAGCAGCTTAGCCCGGGACTATGAGCAGTTCTTC.

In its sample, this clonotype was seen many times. CDR3 nucleotide sequence: TGTGCCAGCAGTGAACACCACAGTCAGCCCCAGCATTTT. Residues: CASSEHHSQPQHF. The chain recombines TRBV12-3 or TRBV12-4 with TRBJ1-5; D uncertain. The CDR3 runs 13 residues. V lost 5 bases and J 6 bases, leaving 11 bases between the germline ends.

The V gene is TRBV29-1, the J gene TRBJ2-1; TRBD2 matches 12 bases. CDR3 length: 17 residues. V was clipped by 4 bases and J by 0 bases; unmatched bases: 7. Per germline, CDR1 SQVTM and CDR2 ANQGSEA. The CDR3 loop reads CSVGGGLAGTSYNEQFF. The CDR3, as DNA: TGCAGCGTTGGGGGTGGACTAGCGGGGACCTCCTACAATGAGCAGTTCTTC.

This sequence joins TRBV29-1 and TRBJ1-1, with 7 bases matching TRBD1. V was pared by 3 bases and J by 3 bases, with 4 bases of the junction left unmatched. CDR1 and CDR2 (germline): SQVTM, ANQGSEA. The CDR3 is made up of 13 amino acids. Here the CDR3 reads CSVEGQHYTEAFF. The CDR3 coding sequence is TGCAGCGTTGAGGGACAGCACTACACTGAAGCTTTCTTT.

CDR3 amino acids: CASSEKWASQREQYF. The CDR3, as DNA: TGTGCCAGCAGTGAAAAGTGGGCATCCCAACGGGAGCAGTACTTC. The V call is TRBV6-1, the J call TRBJ2-7, with D unclear. Germline V gene sequence: CDR1 MNHNS, CDR2 SASEGT. V lost 2 bases and J 7 bases, leaving 18 bases between the germline ends. The CDR3 covers 15 residues.

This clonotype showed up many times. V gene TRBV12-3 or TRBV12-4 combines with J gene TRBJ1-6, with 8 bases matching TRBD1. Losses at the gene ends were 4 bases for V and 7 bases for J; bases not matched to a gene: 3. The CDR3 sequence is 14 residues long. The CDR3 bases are TGTGCCAGCAGTTCTTGGACAGGGAATTCACCCCTCCACTTT. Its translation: CASSSWTGNSPLHF.

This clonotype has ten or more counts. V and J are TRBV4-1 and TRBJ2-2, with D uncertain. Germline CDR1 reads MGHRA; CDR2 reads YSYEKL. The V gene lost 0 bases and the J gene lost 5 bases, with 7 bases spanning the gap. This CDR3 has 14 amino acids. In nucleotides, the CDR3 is TGCGCCAGCAGCCAAGACCTGGGAACCGGGGAGCTGTTTTTT. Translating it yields CASSQDLGTGELFF.

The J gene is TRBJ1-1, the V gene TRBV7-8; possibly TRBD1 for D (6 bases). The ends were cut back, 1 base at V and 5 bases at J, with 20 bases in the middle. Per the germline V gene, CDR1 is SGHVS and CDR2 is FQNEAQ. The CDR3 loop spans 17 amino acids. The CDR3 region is CASSLVPGRYRATEAFF. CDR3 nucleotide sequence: TGTGCCAGCAGCTTAGTTCCCGGCCGGTACAGGGCAACTGAAGCTTTCTTT.

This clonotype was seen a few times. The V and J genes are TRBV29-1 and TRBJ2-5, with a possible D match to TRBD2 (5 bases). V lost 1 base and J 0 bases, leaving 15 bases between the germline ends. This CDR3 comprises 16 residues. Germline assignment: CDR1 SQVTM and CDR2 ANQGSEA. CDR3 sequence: CSVEVNWRGYQETQYF. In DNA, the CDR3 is TGCAGCGTTGAAGTTAACTGGAGAGGGTACCAAGAGACCCAGTACTTC.

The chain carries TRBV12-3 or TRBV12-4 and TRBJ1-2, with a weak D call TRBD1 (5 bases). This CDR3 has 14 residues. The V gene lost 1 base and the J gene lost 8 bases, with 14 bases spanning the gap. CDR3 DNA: TGTGCCAGCAGTTTAGAGGTGACAGTGAGGGGCTACACCTTC. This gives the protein CASSLEVTVRGYTF.

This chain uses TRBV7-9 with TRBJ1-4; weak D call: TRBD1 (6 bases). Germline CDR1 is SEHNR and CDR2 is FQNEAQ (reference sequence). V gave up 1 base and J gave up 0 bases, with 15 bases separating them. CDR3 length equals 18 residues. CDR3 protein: CASSLVPKGEPTNEKLFF. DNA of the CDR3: TGTGCCAGCAGCTTAGTTCCTAAGGGGGAACCAACTAATGAAAAACTGTTTTTT.

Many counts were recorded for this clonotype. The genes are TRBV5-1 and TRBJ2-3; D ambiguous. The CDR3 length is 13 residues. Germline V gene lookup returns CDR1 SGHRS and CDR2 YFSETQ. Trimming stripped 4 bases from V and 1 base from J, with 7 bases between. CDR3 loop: CASSTQRTDTQYF. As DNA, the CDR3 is TGCGCCAGCAGCACGCAACGCACAGATACGCAGTATTTT.

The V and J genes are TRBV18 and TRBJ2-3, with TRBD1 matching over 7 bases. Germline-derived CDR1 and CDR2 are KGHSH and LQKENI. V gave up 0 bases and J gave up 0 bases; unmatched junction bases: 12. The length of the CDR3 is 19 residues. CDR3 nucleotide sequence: TGTGCCAGCTCACCACCGGGACAGCCCCCTCTAGCTAGCACAGATACGCAGTATTTT. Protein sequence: CASSPPGQPPLASTDTQYF.